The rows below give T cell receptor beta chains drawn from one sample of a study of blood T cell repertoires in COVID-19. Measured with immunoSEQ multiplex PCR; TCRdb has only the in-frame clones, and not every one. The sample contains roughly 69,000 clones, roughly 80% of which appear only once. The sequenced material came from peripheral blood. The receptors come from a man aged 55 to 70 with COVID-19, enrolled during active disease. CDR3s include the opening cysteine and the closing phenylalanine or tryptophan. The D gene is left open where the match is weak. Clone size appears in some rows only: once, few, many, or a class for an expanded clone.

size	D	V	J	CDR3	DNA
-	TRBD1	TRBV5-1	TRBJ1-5	CASSPGQGQPQHF	TGCGCCAGCAGTCCGGGACAGGGACAGCCCCAGCATTTT
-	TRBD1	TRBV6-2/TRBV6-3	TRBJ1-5	CASSYLTGQGFQPQHF	TGTGCCAGCAGTTACCTCACGGGACAGGGGTTTCAGCCCCAGCATTTT
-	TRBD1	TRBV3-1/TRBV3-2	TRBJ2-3	CASSQGTGSGTDTQYF	TGTGCCAGCAGCCAGGGGACAGGGTCGGGCACAGATACGCAGTATTTT
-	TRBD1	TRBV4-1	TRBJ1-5	CASSLTGSQPQHF	TGCGCCAGCAGCCTGACAGGGAGTCAGCCCCAGCATTTT
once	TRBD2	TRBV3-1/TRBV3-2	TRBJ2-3	CASSETSKNTQYF	TGTGCCAGCAGCGAGACTAGCAAAAATACGCAGTATTTT
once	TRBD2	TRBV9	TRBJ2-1	CASSVGTSGSYNEQFF	TGTGCCAGCAGCGTAGGGACTAGCGGGAGCTACAATGAGCAGTTCTTC
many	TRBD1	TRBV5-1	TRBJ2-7	CASSLVGGAAYEQYF	TGCGCCAGCAGCTTGGTAGGGGGCGCAGCATACGAGCAGTACTTC
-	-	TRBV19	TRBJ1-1	CASSPQTGIYTEAFF	TGTGCCAGTAGTCCTCAGACCGGGATCTACACTGAAGCTTTCTTT
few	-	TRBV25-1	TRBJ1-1	CASSRYFQAFF	TGTGCCAGCAGTCGGTACTTTCAAGCTTTCTTT
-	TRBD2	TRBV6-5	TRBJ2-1	CASSASGGYNEQFF	TGTGCCAGCAGCGCTAGCGGGGGTTACAATGAGCAGTTCTTC
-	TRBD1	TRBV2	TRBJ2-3	CASSTGQGSTDTQYF	TGTGCCAGCAGTACTGGACAGGGTTCGACAGATACGCAGTATTTT
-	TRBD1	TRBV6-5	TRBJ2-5	CASSFGGQGETQYF	TGTGCCAGCAGTTTCGGGGGACAGGGAGAGACCCAGTACTTC
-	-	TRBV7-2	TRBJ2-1	CASSSGLAPYNEQFF	TGTGCCAGCAGCTCAGGCCTAGCCCCCTACAATGAGCAGTTCTTC
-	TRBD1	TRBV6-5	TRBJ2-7	CASRGQLSSYEQYF	TGTGCCAGCAGGGGACAGCTAAGCTCCTACGAGCAGTACTTC
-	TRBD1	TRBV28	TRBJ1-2	CASSTHSSATGGYGYTF	TGTGCCAGCAGTACCCATTCTTCCGCCACAGGGGGCTATGGCTACACCTTC
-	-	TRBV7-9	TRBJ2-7	CASSLGGRNEQYF	TGTGCCAGCAGCTTAGGAGGGAGGAACGAGCAGTACTTC
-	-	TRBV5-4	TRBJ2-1	CASSFPGVDEQFF	TGTGCCAGCAGCTTCCCGGGAGTGGATGAGCAGTTCTTC
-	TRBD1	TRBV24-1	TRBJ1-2	CATSRGQDYGYTF	TGTGCCACCAGCCGGGGACAGGACTATGGCTACACCTTC
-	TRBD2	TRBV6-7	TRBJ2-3	CASSTSGGHTDTQYF	TGTGCCAGCAGTACTAGCGGGGGGCACACAGATACGCAGTATTTT
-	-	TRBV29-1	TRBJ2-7	CSVLRDNGAYEQYF	TGCAGCGTGCTCCGGGACAACGGCGCTTACGAGCAGTACTTC
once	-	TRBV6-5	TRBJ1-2	CASSTMTGDYGYTF	TGTGCCAGCAGTACCATGACAGGAGACTATGGCTACACCTTC
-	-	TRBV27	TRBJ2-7	CASSLFPSPQFYEQYF	TGTGCCAGCAGTTTATTTCCGAGTCCCCAATTTTACGAGCAGTACTTC
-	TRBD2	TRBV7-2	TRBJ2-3	CASSLRLAGVFGDTQYF	TGTGCCAGCAGCTTACGGCTAGCGGGAGTTTTTGGAGATACGCAGTATTTT
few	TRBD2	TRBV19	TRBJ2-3	CASSHTQLAGGTGDTQYF	TGTGCCAGTAGTCATACCCAACTAGCGGGAGGGACGGGGGATACGCAGTATTTT
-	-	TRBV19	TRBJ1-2	CASSIVTGFSGYTF	TGTGCCAGTAGTATTGTCACAGGGTTCAGTGGCTACACCTTC
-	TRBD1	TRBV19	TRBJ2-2	CASRDRALGGELFF	TGTGCCAGTAGAGACAGGGCGCTCGGCGGGGAGCTGTTTTTT
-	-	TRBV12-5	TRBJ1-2	CASGPFRGTAVDGYTF	TGTGCTAGTGGCCCGTTCCGGGGGACCGCAGTCGATGGCTACACCTTC
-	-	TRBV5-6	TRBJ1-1	CASRIGTGSNTEAFF	TGTGCCAGCAGAATCGGAACAGGATCGAACACTGAAGCTTTCTTT
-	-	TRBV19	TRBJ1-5	CASTWGREGNQPQHF	TGTGCCAGTACATGGGGCAGGGAGGGAAATCAGCCCCAGCATTTT